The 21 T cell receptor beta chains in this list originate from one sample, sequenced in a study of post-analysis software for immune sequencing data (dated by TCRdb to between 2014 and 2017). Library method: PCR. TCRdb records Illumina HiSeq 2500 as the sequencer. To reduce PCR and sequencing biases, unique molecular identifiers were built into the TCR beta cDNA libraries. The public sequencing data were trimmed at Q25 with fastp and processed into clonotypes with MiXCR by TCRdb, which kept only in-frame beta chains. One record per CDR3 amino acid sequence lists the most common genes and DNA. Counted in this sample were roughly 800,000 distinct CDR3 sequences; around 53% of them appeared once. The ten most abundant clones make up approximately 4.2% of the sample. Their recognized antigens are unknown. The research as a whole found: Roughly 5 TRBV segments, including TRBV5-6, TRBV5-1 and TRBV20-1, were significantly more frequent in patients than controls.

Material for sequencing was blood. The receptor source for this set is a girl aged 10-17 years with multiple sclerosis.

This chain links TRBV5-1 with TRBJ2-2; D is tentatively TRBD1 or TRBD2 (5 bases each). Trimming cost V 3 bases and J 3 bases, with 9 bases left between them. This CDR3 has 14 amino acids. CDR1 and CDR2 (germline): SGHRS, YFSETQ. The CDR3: CASSWGFDTGELFF. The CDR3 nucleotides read TGCGCCAGCAGCTGGGGGTTTGACACCGGGGAGCTGTTTTTT.

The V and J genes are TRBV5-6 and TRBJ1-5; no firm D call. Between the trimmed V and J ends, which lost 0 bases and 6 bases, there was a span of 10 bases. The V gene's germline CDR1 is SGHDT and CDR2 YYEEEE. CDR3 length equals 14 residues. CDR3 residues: CASSLAGVVQPQHF. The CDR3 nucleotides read TGTGCCAGCAGCTTGGCTGGGGTTGTTCAGCCCCAGCATTTT.

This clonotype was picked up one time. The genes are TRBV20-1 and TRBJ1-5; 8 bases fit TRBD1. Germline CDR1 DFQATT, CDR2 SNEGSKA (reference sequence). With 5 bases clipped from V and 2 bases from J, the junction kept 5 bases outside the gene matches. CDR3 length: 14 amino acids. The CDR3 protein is CSAGPTGGNQPQHF. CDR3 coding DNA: TGCAGTGCTGGGCCGACAGGGGGCAATCAGCCCCAGCATTTT.

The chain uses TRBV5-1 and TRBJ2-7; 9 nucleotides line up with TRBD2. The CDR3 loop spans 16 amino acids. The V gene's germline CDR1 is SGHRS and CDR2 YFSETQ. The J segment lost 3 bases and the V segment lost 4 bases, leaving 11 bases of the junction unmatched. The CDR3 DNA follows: TGCGCCAGCAGCCCTATCGCCCTAGCGGGAAGCTACGAGCAGTACTTC. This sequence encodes CASSPIALAGSYEQYF.

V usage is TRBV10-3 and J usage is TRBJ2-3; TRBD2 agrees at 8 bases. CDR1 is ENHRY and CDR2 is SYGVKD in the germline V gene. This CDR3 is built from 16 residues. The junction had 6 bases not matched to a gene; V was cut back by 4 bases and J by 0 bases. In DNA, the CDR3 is TGTGCCATCAGTGGTCGCGGGAGGCTGAGCACAGATACGCAGTATTTT. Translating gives CAISGRGRLSTDTQYF.

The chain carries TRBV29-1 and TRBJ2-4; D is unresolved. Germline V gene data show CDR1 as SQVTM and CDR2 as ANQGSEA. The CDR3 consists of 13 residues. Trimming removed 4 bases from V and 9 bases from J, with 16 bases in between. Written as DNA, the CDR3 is TGCAGCGTTGGGCCCTCCGGCTTAGGCATTCAGTACTTC. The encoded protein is CSVGPSGLGIQYF.

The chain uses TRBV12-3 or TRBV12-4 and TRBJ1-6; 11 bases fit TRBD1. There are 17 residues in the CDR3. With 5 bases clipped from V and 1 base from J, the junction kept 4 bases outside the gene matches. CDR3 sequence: CASSMGTGGSYNSPLHF. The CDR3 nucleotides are TGTGCCAGCAGTATGGGGACAGGGGGATCCTATAATTCACCCCTCCACTTT.

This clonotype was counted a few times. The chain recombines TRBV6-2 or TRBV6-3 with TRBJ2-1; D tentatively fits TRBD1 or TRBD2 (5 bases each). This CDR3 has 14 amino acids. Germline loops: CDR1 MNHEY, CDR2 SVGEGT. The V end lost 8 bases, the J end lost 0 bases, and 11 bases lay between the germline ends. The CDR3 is CASSRDDSYNEQFF. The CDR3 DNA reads TGTGCCAGCTCCCGGGACGACTCCTACAATGAGCAGTTCTTC.

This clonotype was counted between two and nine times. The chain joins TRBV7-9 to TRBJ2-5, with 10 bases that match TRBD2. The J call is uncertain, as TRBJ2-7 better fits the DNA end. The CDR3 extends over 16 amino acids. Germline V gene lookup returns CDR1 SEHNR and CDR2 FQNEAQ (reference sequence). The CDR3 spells CASSSLSGRAAGEQYF. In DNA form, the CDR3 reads TGTGCCAGCAGCTCCTTAAGCGGGAGGGCCGCCGGCGAGCAGTACTTC.

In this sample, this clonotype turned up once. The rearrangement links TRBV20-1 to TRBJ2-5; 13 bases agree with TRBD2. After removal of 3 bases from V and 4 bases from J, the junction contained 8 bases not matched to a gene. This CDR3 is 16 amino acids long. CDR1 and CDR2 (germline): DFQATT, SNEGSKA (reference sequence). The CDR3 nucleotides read TGCAGTGCTAGGCCCGGACTAGCGGGAGTGATAGAGACCCAGTACTTC. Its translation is CSARPGLAGVIETQYF.

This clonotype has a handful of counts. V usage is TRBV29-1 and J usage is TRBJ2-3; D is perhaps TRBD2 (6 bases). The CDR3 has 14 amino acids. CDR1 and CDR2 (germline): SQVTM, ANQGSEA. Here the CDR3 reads CSETAGRPTDTQYF. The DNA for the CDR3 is TGCAGTGAAACAGCGGGTCGTCCCACAGATACGCAGTATTTT.

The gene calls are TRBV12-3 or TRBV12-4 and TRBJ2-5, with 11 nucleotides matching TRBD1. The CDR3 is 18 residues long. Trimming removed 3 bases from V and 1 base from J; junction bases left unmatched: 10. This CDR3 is CASSFGVGQGDPQETQYF. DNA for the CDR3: TGTGCCAGCAGTTTCGGAGTGGGACAGGGGGATCCCCAAGAGACCCAGTACTTC.

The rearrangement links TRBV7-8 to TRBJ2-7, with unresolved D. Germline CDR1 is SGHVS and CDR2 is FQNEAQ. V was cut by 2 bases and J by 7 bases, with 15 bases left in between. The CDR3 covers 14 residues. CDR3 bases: TGTGCCAGCAGCTTAAAGGACGCGATCTTGGAGCAGTACTTC. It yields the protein CASSLKDAILEQYF.

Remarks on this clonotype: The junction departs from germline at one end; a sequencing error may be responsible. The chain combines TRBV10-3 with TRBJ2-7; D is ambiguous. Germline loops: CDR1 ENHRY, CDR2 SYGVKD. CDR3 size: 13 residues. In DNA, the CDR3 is TGTGCCGTCAGTGACGAACCCTCCTACGAGCAGTACTTC. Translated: CAVSDEPSYEQYF.

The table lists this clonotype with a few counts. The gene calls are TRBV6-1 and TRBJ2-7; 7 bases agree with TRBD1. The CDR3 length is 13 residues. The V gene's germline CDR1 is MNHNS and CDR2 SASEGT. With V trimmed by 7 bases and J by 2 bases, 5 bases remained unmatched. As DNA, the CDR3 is TGTGCCAGCATCGTAGGGGGCCCCTACGAGCAGTACTTC. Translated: CASIVGGPYEQYF.

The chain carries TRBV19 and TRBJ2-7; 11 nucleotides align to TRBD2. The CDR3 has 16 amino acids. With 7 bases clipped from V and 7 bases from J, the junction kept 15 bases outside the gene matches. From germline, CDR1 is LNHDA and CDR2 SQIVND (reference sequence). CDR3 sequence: CASNSLGLAGYNEQYF. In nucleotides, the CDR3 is TGTGCCAGTAACTCCCTTGGACTAGCGGGCTACAATGAGCAGTACTTC.

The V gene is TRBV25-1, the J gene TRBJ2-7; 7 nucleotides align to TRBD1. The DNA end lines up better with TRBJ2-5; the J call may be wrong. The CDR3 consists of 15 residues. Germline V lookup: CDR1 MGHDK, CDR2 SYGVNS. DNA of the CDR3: TGTGCCAGCAGTGTCGACAGGGCGTTCTCAGGGACCCAGTACTTC. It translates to CASSVDRAFSGTQYF.

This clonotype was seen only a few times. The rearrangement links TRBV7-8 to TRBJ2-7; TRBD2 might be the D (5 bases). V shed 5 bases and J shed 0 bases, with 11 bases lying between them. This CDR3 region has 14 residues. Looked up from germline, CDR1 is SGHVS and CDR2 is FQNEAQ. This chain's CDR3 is CASSARDLSYEQYF. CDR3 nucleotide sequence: TGTGCCAGCAGCGCCCGGGATCTCTCCTACGAGCAGTACTTC.

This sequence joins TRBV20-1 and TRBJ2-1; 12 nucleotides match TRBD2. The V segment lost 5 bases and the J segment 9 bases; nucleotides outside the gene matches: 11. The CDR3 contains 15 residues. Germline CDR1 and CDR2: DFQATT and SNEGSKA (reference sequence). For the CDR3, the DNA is TGCAGTGCTGAAACGACTAGCGGGAGCACCATTGAGCAGTTCTTC. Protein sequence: CSAETTSGSTIEQFF.

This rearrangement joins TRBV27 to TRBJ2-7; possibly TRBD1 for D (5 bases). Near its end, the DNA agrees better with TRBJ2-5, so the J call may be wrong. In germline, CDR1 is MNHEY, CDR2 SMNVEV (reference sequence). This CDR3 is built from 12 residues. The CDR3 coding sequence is TGTGCCAGCGTTGACCTTCAGGGGACCCAGTACTTC. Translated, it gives CASVDLQGTQYF.

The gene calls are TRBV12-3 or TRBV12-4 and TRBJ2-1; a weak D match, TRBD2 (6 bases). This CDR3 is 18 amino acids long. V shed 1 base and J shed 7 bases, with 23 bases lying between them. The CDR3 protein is CASSLGLPGVRRRNEQFF. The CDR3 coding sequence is TGTGCCAGCAGTTTAGGCCTGCCGGGAGTGCGGCGTAGGAATGAGCAGTTCTTC.